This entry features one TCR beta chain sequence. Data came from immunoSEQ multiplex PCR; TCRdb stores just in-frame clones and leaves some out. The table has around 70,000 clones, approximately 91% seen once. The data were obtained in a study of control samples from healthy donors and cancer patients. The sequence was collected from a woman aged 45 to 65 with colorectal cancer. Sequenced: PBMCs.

CDR3 in DNA: TGTGCCAGCAGCACCTCGACAAAGGGCTATGGCTACACCTTC. As protein: CASSTSTKGYGYTF. The chain is built from TRBV5-5 and TRBJ1-2; D gene unclear. V was shortened by 4 bases and J by 4 bases, with 14 bases between the two germline ends. The CDR3 is 14 amino acids. From germline, CDR1 is SGHKS and CDR2 YYEKEE (reference sequence).